Listed below are T cell receptor beta chains from one sample, sequenced in a study of cytomegalovirus exposure and HLA in healthy donors. Measured with immunoSEQ multiplex PCR; TCRdb has only the in-frame clones, and not every one. The data hold more than 110,000 clones, with roughly 80% observed a single time. The sample comprised PBMCs. The receptor set was obtained from a man aged 18 to 29 in good health and CMV-seronegative. Both conserved end residues are part of each CDR3. The order of the fields is J gene, V gene, CDR3 length, CDR3 protein.

>TRBJ1-4|TRBV29-1|15
CSVVGQGPIDEKLFF
>TRBJ1-2|TRBV19|17
CASSMGGGQGFFYGYTF
>TRBJ1-1|TRBV27|15
CASSTRPGQAFVAFF
>TRBJ1-1|TRBV7-9|12
CASSGSGTEAFF
>TRBJ1-4|TRBV4-2|17
CASSQGRADRTNEKLFF
>TRBJ1-2|TRBV19|13
CASTSDSFHGYTF
>TRBJ2-7|TRBV12-5|13
CASKIGASYEQYF
>TRBJ2-7|TRBV4-1|15
CASSQETGGSYEQYF
>TRBJ2-5|TRBV10-3|12
CAIKLPGETQYF
>TRBJ2-6|TRBV6-5|16
CASSYRGQGKTNVLTF
>TRBJ2-6|TRBV7-9|16
CASSSGGGSWANVLTF
>TRBJ1-2|TRBV6-5|14
CASSYSTGGYGYTF
>TRBJ2-7|TRBV25-1|13
CASSEAGDYEQYF
>TRBJ1-1|TRBV7-9|14
CASRNGQGNTEAFF
>TRBJ1-2|TRBV4-3|15
CASSYGQGEDYGYTF
>TRBJ1-1|TRBV7-9|15
CASSRTTGYGTEAFF
>TRBJ1-2|TRBV27|17
CASSPSRGATGNYGYTF
>TRBJ1-1|TRBV5-1|17
CASSSWDRGLVNTEAFF
>TRBJ1-5|TRBV7-2|13
CASSLRGNQPQHF
>TRBJ1-6|TRBV30|12
CAWSGDYSPLHF
>TRBJ1-2|TRBV4-2|15
CASSQDPGRGQDYTF
>TRBJ1-2|TRBV30|16
CASGRDNRFSNYGYTF
>TRBJ2-3|TRBV13|11
CASSSGDTQYF
>TRBJ1-2|TRBV30|15
CAWSQPTGGGYGYTF
>TRBJ1-4|TRBV7-2|15
CASSFRTGTNEKLFF
>TRBJ2-7|TRBV30|13
CAWTYGPTYEQYF
>TRBJ1-2|TRBV4-3|14
CASSQARDDYGYTF
>TRBJ1-6|TRBV11-2|17
CASSSRQGRSYNSPLHF
>TRBJ2-2|TRBV9|15
CASSGRGGHTGELFF
>TRBJ1-4|TRBV4-2|14
CASSQGDGDGKLFF
>TRBJ1-1|TRBV5-1|13
CASSLPGVTEAFF
>TRBJ2-5|TRBV7-9|16
CASSFGGTSAYETQYF
>TRBJ1-6|TRBV7-2|15
CASSFGTGDNSPLHF
>TRBJ1-4|TRBV6-5|15
CASSYSQAWGEKLFF
>TRBJ1-2|TRBV18|15
CASSPSGVSNYGYTF
>TRBJ2-3|TRBV4-2|14
CASSQGGRTDTQYF
>TRBJ2-5|TRBV7-9|14
CASSLRGRQETQYF
>TRBJ1-6|TRBV6-6|13
CASSPVRGTPLHF
>TRBJ2-3|TRBV6-6|15
CASSRRTGYTDTQYF
>TRBJ1-1|TRBV27|14
CASSWGRGDTEAFF
>TRBJ1-5|TRBV15|15
CATSRDRGRNQPQHF
>TRBJ2-7|TRBV6-6|13
CASSRQGSYEQYF
>TRBJ2-1|TRBV4-1|16
CASSKVRLFSYNEQFF
>TRBJ1-1|TRBV6-1|15
CASRDRGGRDTEAFF
>TRBJ2-3|TRBV5-1|14
CASSLGQGADTQYF
>TRBJ2-3|TRBV6-1|17
CASSEITGTGDTDTQYF
>TRBJ1-2|TRBV4-3|13
CASSQEGKYGYTF
>TRBJ2-7|TRBV7-2|15
CASSSLTSSAYEQYF
>TRBJ1-6|TRBV6-1|13
CASSGLDNSPLHF